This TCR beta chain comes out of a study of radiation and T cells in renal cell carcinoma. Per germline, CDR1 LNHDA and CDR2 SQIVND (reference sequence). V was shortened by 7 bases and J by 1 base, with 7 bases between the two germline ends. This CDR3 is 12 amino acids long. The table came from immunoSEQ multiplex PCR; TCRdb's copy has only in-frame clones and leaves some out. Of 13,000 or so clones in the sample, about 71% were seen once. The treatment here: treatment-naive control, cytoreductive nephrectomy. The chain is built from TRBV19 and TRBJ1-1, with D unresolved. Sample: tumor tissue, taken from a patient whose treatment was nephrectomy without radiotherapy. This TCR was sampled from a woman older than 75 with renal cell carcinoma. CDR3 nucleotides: TGTGCCAGTAAGGTGGGGAACACTGAAGCTTTCTTT. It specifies CASKVGNTEAFF.